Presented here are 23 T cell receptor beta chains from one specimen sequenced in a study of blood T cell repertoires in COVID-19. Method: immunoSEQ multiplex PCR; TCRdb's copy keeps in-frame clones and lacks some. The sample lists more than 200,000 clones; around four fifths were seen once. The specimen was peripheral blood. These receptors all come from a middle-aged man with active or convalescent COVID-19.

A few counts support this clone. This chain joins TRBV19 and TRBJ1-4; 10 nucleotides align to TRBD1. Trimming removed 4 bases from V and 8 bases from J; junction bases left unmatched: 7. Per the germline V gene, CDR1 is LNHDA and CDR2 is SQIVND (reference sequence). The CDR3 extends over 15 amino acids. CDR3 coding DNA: TGTGCCAGTAGTAGGACGGGACAGGGGAACGAAAAACTGTTTTTT. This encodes CASSRTGQGNEKLFF.

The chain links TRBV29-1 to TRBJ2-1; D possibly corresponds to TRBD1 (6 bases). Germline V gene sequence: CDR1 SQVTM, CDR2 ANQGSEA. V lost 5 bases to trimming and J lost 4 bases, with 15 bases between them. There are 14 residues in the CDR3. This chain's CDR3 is CSVLGAGVYNEQFF. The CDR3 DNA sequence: TGCAGCGTTCTGGGGGCCGGGGTTTACAATGAGCAGTTCTTC.

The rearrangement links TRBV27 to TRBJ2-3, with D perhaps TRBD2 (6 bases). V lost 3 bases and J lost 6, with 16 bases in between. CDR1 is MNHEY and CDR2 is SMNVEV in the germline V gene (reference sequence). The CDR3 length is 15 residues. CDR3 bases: TGTGCCAGCAGTTTTTGGACTACTAGAGGGGATACGCAGTATTTT. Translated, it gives CASSFWTTRGDTQYF.

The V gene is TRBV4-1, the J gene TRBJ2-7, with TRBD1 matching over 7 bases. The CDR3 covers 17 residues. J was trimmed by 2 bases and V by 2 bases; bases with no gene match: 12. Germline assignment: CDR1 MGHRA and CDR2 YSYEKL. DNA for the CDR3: TGCGCCAGCAGCCAACCGATCCTGACAGGGCAACCCTACGAGCAGTACTTC. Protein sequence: CASSQPILTGQPYEQYF.

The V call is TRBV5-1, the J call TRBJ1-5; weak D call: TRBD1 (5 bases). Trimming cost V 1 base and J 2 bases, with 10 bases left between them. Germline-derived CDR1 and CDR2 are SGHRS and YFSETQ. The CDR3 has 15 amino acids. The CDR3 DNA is TGCGCCAGCAGCTTGCAGGGAAATGGCAATCAGCCCCAGCATTTT. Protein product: CASSLQGNGNQPQHF.

CDR3 coding DNA: TGTGCCACCAGCCGGTCTACCTCCTACGAGCAGTACTTC. It translates to CATSRSTSYEQYF. The chain combines TRBV24-1 with TRBJ2-7; D is unclear. This CDR3 is built from 13 residues. The germline CDR1 and CDR2 sequences are KGHDR and SFDVKD. Trimming cost V 7 bases and J 0 bases, with 9 bases left between them.

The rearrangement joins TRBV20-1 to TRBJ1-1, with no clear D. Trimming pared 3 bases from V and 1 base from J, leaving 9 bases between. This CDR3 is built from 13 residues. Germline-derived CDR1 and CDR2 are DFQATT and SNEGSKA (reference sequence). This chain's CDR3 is CSASRQENTEAFF. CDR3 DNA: TGCAGTGCTAGTAGGCAGGAGAACACTGAAGCTTTCTTT.

The CDR3 here is CASSLVGASTLLYNEQFF. In DNA form, the CDR3 reads TGTGCCAGCAGCTTAGTAGGGGCCAGCACCCTTCTCTACAATGAGCAGTTCTTC. This chain joins TRBV11-3 and TRBJ2-1; weak D call: TRBD1 (5 bases). The CDR3 has 18 residues. The germline V gene encodes CDR1 SGHNT and CDR2 YENEEA. The V and J ends lost 1 base and 3 bases respectively, with 19 bases between them.

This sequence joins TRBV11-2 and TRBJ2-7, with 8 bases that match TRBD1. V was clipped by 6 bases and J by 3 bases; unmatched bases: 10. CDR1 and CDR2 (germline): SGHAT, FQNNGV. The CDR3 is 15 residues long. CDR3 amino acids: CASRPPGTGIYEQYF. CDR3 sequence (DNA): TGTGCCAGCAGACCCCCCGGGACAGGCATCTACGAGCAGTACTTC.

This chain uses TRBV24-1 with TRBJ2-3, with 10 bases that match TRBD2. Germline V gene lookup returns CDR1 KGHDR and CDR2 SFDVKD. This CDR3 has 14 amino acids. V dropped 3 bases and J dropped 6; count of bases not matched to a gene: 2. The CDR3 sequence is CATSDSSGRDTQYF. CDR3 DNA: TGTGCCACCAGTGATAGTAGCGGGAGGGATACGCAGTATTTT.

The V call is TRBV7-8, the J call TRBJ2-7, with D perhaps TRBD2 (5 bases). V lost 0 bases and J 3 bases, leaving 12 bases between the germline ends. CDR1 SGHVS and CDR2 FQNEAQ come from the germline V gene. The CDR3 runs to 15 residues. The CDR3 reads CASSLAMGVGYEQYF. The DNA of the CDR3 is TGTGCCAGCAGCTTAGCGATGGGAGTGGGCTACGAGCAGTACTTC.

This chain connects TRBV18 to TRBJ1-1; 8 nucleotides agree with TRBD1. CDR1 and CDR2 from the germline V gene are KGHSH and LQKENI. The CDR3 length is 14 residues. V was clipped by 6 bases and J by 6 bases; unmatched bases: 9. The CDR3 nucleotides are TGTGCCAGCTCCGGACAGGGCGATGGAGCTGAAGCTTTCTTT. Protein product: CASSGQGDGAEAFF.

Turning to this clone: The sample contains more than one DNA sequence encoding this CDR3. The CDR3 DNA sequence: TGTGCCTGGAGTACTGGCGGAAGCACAGATACGCAGTATTTT. It yields the protein CAWSTGGSTDTQYF. This chain connects TRBV30 to TRBJ2-3; unclear D gene. The CDR3 runs 14 residues. Germline-derived CDR1 and CDR2 are GTSNPN and SVGIG (reference sequence). V was trimmed by 2 bases and J by 0 bases, leaving 9 bases between them.

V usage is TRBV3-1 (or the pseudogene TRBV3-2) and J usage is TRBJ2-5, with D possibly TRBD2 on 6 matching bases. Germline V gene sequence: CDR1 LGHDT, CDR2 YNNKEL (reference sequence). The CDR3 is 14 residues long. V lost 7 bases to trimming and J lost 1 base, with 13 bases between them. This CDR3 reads CASTPAGRQETQYF. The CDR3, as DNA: TGTGCCAGCACCCCCGCGGGGCGCCAAGAGACCCAGTACTTC.

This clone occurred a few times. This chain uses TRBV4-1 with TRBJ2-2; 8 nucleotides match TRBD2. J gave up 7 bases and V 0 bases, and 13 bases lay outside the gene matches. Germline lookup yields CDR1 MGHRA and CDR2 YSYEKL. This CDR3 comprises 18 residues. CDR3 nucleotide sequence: TGCGCCAGCAGCCAAGATGTATTATATAGCGGGAATGTCGGGGAGCTGTTTTTT. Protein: CASSQDVLYSGNVGELFF.

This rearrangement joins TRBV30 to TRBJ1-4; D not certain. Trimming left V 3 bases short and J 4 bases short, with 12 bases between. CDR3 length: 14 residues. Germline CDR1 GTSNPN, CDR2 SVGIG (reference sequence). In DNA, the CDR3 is TGTGCCTGGAGCCTAACGTCTTTTAATGAAAAACTGTTTTTT. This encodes CAWSLTSFNEKLFF.

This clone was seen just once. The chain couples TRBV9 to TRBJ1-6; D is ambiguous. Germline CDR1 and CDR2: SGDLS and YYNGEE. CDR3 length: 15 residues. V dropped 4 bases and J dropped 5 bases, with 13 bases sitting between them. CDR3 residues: CASSPQASDNSPLHF. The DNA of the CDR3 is TGTGCCAGCAGCCCCCAGGCGTCTGATAATTCACCCCTCCACTTT. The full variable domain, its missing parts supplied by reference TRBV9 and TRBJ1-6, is DSGVTQTPKHLITATGQRVTLRCSPRSGDLSVYWYQQSLDQGLQFLIQYYNGEERAKGNILERFSAQQFPDLHSELNLSSLELGDSALYFCASSPQASDNSPLHFGNGTRLTVT.

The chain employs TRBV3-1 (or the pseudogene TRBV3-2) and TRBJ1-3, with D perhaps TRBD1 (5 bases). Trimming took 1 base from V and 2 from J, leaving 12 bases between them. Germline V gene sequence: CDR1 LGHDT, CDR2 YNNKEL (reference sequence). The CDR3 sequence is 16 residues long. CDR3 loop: CASSQAGRGAGNTIYF. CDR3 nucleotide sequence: TGTGCCAGCAGCCAAGCAGGGAGGGGCGCTGGAAACACCATATATTTT.

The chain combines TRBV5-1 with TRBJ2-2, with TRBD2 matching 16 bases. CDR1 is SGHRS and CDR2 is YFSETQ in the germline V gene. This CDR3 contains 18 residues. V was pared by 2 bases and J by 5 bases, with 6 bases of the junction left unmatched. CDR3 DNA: TGCGCCAGCAGCTTCGGGACTAGCGGGGGGGCCCGGACCGGGGAGCTGTTTTTT. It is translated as CASSFGTSGGARTGELFF. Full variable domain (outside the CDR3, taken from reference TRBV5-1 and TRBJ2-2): KAGVTQTPRYLIKTRGQQVTLSCSPISGHRSVSWYQQTPGQGLQFLFEYFSETQRNKGNFPGRFSGRQFSNSRSEMNVSTLELGDSALYLCASSFGTSGGARTGELFFGEGSRLTVL.

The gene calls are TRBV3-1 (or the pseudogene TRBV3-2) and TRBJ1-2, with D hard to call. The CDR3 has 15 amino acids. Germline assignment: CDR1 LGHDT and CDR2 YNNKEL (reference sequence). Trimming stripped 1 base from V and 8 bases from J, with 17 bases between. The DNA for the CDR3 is TGTGCCAGCAGCCAAGTGGCTGGCTTTGAGGTCGGCTACACCTTC. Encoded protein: CASSQVAGFEVGYTF.

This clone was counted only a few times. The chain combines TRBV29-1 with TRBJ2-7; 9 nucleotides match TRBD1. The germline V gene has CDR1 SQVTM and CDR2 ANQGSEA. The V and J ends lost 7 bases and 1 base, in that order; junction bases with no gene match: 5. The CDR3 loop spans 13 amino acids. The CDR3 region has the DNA TGCAGCGCCGGACAGGGGCTATCCTACGAGCAGTACTTC. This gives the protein CSAGQGLSYEQYF.

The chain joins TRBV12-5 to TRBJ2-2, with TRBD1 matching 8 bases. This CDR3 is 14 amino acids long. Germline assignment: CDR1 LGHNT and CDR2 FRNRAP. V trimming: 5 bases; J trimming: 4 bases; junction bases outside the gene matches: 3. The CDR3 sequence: CASGPTGVTGELFF. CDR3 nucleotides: TGTGCTAGTGGTCCGACAGGGGTCACCGGGGAGCTGTTTTTT. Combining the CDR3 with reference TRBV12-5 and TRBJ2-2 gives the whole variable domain DARVTQTPRHKVTEMGQEVTMRCQPILGHNTVFWYRQTMMQGLELLAYFRNRAPLDDSGMPKDRFSAEMPDATLATLKIQPSEPRDSAVYFCASGPTGVTGELFFGEGSRLTVL.

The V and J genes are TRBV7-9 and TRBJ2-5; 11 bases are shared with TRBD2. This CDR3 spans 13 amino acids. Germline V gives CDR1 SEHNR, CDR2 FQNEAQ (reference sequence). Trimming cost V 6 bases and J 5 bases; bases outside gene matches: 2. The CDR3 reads CASSIAGGETQYF. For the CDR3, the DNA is TGTGCCAGCAGTATAGCGGGAGGGGAGACCCAGTACTTC.